This TCR beta chain comes out of a study of blood T cell repertoires in COVID-19. As for the study in general: The study drew acute and convalescent COVID-19 samples from the United States, Italy and Spain.

V gave up 0 bases and J gave up 2 bases, with 9 bases separating them. This CDR3 comprises 15 residues. In germline, CDR1 is SGHNT, CDR2 YYREEE (reference sequence). Clones were sequenced by immunoSEQ multiplex PCR, and TCRdb holds only the in-frame ones, with some missing. Among 150,000 to 200,000 clones listed, around 85% were seen once. This clonotype was obtained from a man aged 55 to 70 with active or convalescent COVID-19. The sequencing input was peripheral blood. V and J are TRBV5-4 and TRBJ1-5; maybe TRBD1 (5 bases). The chain's CDR3 is CASSLDGGGNQPQHF. DNA for the CDR3: TGTGCCAGCAGCTTGGACGGGGGAGGCAATCAGCCCCAGCATTTT.